This T cell receptor (beta chain) was identified during a study of T cell clonotyping in hematopoietic cell transplantation (dated by TCRdb to the early 2020s). With regard to the full study: A total of more than 110 blood samples were gathered in the study from under 40 consecutive transplant recipients along with their related donors. Recruitment of patients ran from September 2015 to early 2017, and follow-up continued until late 2020 or until death. The investigation overall reported the following: Sample size was limited, and cells were not sorted, so CD4 and CD8 repertoire contributions could not be separated. Recipient repertoires showed only a small fraction of overlap with donor repertoires, and over 95% appeared de novo at the given depth. After transplant, TCR diversity in recipients dropped, and pathologically expanded clonotypes climbed progressively between day 30 and day 180. Donor and pretransplant recipient Inverse Simpson Index values predicted broader posttransplant TCR repertoire diversity.

The immunoSEQ assay, a bias-controlled multiplex PCR using V- and J-specific primers, was used to amplify TCR beta CDR3 regions from genomic DNA. In a second PCR step, the CDR3 amplicons were tagged with a proprietary barcode plus Illumina adapter sequences. CDR3 libraries were sequenced on an Illumina MiSeq instrument. The paper's processing steps were these. Export and quality control were done with immunoSEQ Analyzer 3.0, while downstream analyses used R Bioconductor and Immunarch. Only productive rearrangements in the normalized downsampled data set were used to calculate repertoire metrics. In the normalized cohort, clonotypes with more than 5 templates were defined as pathologically expanded. The Inverse Simpson Index served as the measure of repertoire diversity. The non-normalized data set was used for CMV-specificity analyses so that all clonotypes could be captured. Here the immuneACCESS table is served through TCRdb, limited to in-frame sequences with V and J called. Missing clones are a known gap in these copies; in checked studies unresolved V genes cover under half, and the rest lacks a known reason. The V and J calls and the clone size are those of that table, but D and trimming were determined from the DNA. The sample yields under 8,000 clones; 37% were counted once. Together, the top ten hold approximately 19% of the sample.

At the junction V is shortened by 7 bases and J by 4 bases, with 4 bases in between. The cysteine opens and the phenylalanine closes a CDR3 of 10 amino acids. The entry retains the CDR3 DNA only, 30 bases that are in frame from base 1. Via the germline V gene, CDR1 is MGHDK and CDR2 SYGVNS. The intended sense of this specimen's time point label: 30 days after allo-HCT. Blood from recipients was drawn about 28 days before transplant and again at days 30, 100 and 180 after transplant. Nuclei Lysis Solution was used to extract genomic DNA from fresh or cryopreserved unfractionated peripheral blood mononuclear cells. This clone was observed a few times. Its antigen is still unknown. Base qualities are not recorded, but no much larger clone differs from it by a single base.

The receptor comes from a female patient aged 60 to 70 who had an allogeneic stem cell transplant, so the T cells may come from the graft donor. Some clones in this sample may be carry-over from other donors' samples. Sequencing was performed on peripheral blood mononuclear cells, taken 30 days after allogeneic stem cell transplant. The chain uses TRBV25-1 and TRBJ2-5; the D gene lacks a confident call. The DNA sequence is given as TGTGCCAGCACGGGAGAGACCCAGTACTTC. Its amino acids are CASTGETQYF. When the CDR3 is completed using the reference TRBV25-1 and TRBJ2-5 genes on either side, the full variable domain is EADIYQTPRYLVIGTGKKITLECSQTMGHDKMYWYQQDPGMELHLIHYSYGVNSTEKGDLSSESTVSRIRTEHFPLTLESARPSHTSQYLCASTGETQYFGPGTRLLVL.